In its sample, the clone carrying this T cell receptor beta chain was seen a few times. Its target is unknown. The sample is drawn from a study of blood T cells in healthy people across ages. Study context: Per two T cells, about one barcoded beta molecule was captured through template switching.

Combining a sample-barcoded 5' primer with a J-beta primer mix, a second PCR ran for about 7 to 12 cycles. Using its own MiXCR run on the 5' RACE reads, TCRdb lists one record per CDR3 protein. The data show 1.5 million to 2 million distinct CDR3 sequences, 28% seen once. Overall study results and limits: In these data, TCR beta diversity tracked strongly with naive T cell percentage. As age increased, TCR beta diversity per million T cells fell in a roughly linear fashion.

V was clipped by 6 bases and J by 0 bases; unmatched bases: 28. The germline gives CDR1 DFQATT, CDR2 SNEGSKA (reference sequence). This CDR3 has 22 amino acids. Sequencing was carried out using blood. The TCR was taken from a young woman in good health. The chain employs TRBV20-1 and TRBJ2-1; 8 positions match TRBD2. CDR3 protein: CSAPAPDIVTSESSSSYNEQFF. The CDR3 region has the DNA TGCAGTGCACCTGCCCCGGACATAGTGACTAGCGAGTCTTCGAGCTCCTACAATGAGCAGTTCTTC.